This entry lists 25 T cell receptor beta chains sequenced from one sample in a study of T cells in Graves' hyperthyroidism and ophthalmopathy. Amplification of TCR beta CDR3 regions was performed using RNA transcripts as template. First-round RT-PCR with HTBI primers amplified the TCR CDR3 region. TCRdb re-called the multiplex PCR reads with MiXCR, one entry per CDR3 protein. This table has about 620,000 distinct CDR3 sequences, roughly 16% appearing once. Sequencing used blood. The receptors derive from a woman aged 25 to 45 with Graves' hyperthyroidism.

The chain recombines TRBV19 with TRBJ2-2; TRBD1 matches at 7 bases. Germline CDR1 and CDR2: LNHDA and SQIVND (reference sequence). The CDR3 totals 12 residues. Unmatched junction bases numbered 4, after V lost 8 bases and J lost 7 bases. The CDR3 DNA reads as TGTGCCAGTCATTGGACAGGCGGGGAGCTGTTTTTT. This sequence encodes CASHWTGGELFF.

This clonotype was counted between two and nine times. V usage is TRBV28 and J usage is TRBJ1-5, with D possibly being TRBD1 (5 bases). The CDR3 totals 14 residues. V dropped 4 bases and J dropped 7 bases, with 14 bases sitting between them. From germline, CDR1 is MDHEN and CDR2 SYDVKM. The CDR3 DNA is TGTGCCAGCAGTTATCAGGGTACGGGGCAGCCCCAGCATTTT. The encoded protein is CASSYQGTGQPQHF.

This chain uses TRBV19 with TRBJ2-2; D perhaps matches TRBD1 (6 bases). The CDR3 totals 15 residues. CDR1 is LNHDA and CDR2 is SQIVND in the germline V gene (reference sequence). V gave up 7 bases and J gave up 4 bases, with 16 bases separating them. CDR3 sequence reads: CASKTEQGTTGELFF. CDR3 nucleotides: TGTGCCAGTAAGACCGAACAGGGAACCACCGGGGAGCTGTTTTTT.

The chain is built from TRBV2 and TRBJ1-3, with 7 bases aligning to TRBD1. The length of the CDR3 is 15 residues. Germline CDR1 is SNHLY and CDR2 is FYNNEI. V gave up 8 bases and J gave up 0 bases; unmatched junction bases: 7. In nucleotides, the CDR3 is TGTGCCAGCCGGGACAGCCCTCTCTCTGGAAACACCATATATTTT. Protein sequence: CASRDSPLSGNTIYF.

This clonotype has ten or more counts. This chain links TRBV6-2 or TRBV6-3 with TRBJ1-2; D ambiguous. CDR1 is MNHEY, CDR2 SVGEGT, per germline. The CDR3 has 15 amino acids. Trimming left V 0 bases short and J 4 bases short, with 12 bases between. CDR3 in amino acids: CASSYSPGTSYGYTF. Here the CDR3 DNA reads TGTGCCAGCAGTTACTCCCCAGGAACGAGCTATGGCTACACCTTC.

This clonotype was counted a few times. The CDR3 DNA follows: TGCAGTGAAGGATCCTATAATTCACCCCTCCACTTT. Its translation is CSEGSYNSPLHF. The rearrangement links TRBV20-1 to TRBJ1-6, with D unresolved. The CDR3 has 12 amino acids. The germline CDR1 and CDR2 sequences are DFQATT and SNEGSKA (reference sequence). V lost 7 bases, J lost 1 base, and 5 bases lay in between.

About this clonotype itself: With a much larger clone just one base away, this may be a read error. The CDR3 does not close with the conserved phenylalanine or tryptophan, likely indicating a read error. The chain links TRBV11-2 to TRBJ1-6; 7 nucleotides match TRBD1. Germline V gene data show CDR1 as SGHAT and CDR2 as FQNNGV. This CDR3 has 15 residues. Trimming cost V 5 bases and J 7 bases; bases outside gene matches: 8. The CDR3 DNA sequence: TGTGCCAGCAGCGGCATGGGACAGTCAAATTCACCCCTCCACTCT. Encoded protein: CASSGMGQSNSPLHS.

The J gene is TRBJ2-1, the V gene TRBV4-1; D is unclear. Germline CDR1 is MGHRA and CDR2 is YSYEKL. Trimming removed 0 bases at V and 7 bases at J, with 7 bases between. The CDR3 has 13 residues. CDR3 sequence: CASSQDSVNEQFF. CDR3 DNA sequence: TGCGCCAGCAGCCAAGACAGTGTTAATGAGCAGTTCTTC.

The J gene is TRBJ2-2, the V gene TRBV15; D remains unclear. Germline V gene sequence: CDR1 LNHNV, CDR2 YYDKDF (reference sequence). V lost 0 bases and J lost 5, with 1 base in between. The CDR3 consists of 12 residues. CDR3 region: CATSRDTGELFF. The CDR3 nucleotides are TGTGCCACCAGCAGAGATACCGGGGAGCTGTTTTTT.

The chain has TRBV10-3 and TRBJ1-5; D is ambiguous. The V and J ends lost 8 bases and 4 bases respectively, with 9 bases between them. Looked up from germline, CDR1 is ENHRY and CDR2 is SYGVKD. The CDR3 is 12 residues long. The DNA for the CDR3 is TGTGCCATCGGTTCCCCTAATCAGCCCCAGCATTTT. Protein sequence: CAIGSPNQPQHF.

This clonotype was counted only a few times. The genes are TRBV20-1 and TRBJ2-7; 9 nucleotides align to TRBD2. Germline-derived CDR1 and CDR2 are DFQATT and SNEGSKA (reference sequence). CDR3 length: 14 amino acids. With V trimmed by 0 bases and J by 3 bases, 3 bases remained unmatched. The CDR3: CSARELAGRYEQYF. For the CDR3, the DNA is TGCAGTGCTAGAGAACTAGCGGGCCGCTACGAGCAGTACTTC.

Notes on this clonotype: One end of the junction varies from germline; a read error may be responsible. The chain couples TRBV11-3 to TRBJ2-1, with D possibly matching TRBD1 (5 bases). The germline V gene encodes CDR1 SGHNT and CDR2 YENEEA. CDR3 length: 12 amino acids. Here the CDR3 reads CVSSSQGNEQFF. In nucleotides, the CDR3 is TGTGTCAGCAGCTCTCAGGGAAATGAGCAGTTCTTC.

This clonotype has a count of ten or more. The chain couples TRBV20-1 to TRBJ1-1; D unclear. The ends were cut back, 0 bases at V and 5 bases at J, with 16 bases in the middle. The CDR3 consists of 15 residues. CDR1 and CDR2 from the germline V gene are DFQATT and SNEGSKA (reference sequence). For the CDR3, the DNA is TGCAGTGCTAGAGATCCCCTCGGACTAGGGACTGAAGCTTTCTTT. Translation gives CSARDPLGLGTEAFF.

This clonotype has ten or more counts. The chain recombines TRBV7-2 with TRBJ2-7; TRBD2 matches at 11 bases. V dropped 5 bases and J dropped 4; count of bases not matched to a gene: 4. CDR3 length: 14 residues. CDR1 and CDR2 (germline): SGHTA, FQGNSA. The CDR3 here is CASSPLAGAYEQYF. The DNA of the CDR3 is TGTGCCAGCAGCCCACTAGCGGGAGCGTACGAGCAGTACTTC.

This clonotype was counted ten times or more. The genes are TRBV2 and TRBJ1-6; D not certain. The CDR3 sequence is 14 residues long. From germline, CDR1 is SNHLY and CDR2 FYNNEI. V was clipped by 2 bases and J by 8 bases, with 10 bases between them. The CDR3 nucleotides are TGTGCCAGCAGTGAAAGGAGGGATTATTCACCCCTCCACTTT. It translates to CASSERRDYSPLHF.

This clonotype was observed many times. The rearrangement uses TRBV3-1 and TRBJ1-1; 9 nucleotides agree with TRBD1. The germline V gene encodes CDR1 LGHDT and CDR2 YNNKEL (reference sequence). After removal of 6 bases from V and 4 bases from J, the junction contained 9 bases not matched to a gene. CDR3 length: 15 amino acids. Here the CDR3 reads CASRTGGSRGTEAFF. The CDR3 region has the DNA TGTGCCAGCAGGACAGGGGGAAGTAGGGGCACTGAAGCTTTCTTT. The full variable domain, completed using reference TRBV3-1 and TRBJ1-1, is DTAVSQTPKYLVTQMGNDKSIKCEQNLGHDTMYWYKQDSKKFLKIMFSYNNKELIINETVPNRFSPKSPDKAHLNLHINSLELGDSAVYFCASRTGGSRGTEAFFGQGTRLTVV.

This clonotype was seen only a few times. CDR3 sequence reads: CASNRIQGRSYNEQFF. The CDR3 DNA follows: TGTGCCAGCAACAGAATTCAGGGAAGGAGCTACAATGAGCAGTTCTTC. The chain has TRBV6-1 and TRBJ2-1; D may be TRBD1 (5 bases). Germline assignment: CDR1 MNHNS and CDR2 SASEGT. Trimming pared 7 bases from V and 3 bases from J, leaving 19 bases between. The CDR3 is 16 residues long.

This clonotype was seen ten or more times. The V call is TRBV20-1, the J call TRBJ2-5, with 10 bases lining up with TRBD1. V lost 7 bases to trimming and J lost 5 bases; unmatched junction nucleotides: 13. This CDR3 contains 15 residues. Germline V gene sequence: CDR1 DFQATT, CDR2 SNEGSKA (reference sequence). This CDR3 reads CSGFVRQGARETQYF. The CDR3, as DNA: TGCAGTGGGTTTGTAAGACAGGGGGCGCGGGAGACCCAGTACTTC.

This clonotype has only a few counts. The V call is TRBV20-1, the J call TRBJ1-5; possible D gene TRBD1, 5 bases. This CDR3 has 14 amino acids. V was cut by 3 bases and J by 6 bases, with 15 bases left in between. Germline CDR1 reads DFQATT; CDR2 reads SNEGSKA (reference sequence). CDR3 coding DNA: TGCAGTGCTAGGTTGGAGGGGACGCGTCAGCCCCAGCATTTT. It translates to CSARLEGTRQPQHF.

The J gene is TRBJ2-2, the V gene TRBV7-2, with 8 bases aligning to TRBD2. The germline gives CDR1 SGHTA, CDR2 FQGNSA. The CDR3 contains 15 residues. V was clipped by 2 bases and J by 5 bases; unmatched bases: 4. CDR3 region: CASSLQAGETGELFF. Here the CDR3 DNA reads TGTGCCAGCAGCTTACAAGCGGGAGAAACCGGGGAGCTGTTTTTT.

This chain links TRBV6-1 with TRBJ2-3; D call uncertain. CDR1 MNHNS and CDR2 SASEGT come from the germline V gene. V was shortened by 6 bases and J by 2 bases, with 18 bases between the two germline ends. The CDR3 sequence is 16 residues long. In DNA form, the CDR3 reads TGTGCCAGCAGCGACGCGGCCTTCCCCAACACAGATACGCAGTATTTT. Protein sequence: CASSDAAFPNTDTQYF.

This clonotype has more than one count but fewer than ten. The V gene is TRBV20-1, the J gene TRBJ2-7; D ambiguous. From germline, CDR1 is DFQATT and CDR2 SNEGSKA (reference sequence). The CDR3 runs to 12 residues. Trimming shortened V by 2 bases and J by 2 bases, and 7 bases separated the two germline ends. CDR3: CSARMDTYEQYF. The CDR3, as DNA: TGCAGTGCTAGAATGGATACCTACGAGCAGTACTTC.

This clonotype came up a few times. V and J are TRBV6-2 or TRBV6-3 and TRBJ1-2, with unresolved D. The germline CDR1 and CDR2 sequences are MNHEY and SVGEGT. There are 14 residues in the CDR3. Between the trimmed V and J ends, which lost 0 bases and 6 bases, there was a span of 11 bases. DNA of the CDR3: TGTGCCAGCAGTTACTCGATCAGCGTAGATGGCTACACCTTC. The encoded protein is CASSYSISVDGYTF.

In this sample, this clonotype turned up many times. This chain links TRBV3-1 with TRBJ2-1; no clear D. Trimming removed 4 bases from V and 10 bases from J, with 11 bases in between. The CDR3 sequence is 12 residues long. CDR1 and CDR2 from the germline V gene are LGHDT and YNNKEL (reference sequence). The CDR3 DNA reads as TGTGCCAGCAGCCGCCGGACGAGAGAGCAGTTCTTC. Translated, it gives CASSRRTREQFF.

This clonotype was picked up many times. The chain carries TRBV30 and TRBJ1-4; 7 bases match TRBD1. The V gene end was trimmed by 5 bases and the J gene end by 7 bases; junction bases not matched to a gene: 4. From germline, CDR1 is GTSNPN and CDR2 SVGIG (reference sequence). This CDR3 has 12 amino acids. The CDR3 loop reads CAWDREGEKLFF. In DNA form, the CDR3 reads TGTGCCTGGGACAGGGAGGGTGAAAAACTGTTTTTT.